The next 4 T cell receptor beta chains were all read from a single sample in a study of cytomegalovirus exposure and HLA in healthy donors. The PCR ran on 60 Vbeta and 13 Jbeta primers. Profiling relied on immunoSEQ multiplex PCR, and the TCRdb table lists in-frame clones only, not all of them. The sample yields about 140,000 clones, approximately 72% seen once. Sequenced material: PBMCs. These receptors were collected from a woman aged 55-69 years in good health and CMV-seronegative.

The chain employs TRBV5-1 and TRBJ2-3, with D possibly being TRBD1 (6 bases). The V gene lost 0 bases and the J gene lost 2 bases, with 13 bases spanning the gap. The CDR3 totals 16 residues. Germline V gene data show CDR1 as SGHRS and CDR2 as YFSETQ. The CDR3 protein is CASSLEGTYYTDTQYF. CDR3 DNA sequence: TGCGCCAGCAGCTTGGAGGGGACATACTACACAGATACGCAGTATTTT.

This clone was counted a few times. The chain couples TRBV6-1 to TRBJ2-3; 9 bases are a match to TRBD1. Losses at the gene ends were 6 bases for V and 5 bases for J; bases not matched to a gene: 3. From germline, CDR1 is MNHNS and CDR2 SASEGT. The CDR3 consists of 13 residues. The CDR3 is CASRGTGQDTQYF. The CDR3 coding sequence is TGTGCCAGCAGGGGGACAGGGCAAGATACGCAGTATTTT.

CDR3 DNA: TGCAGCGTTGAAGGGGGACAGGGGGTATTTGAGCAGTACTTC. Translating gives CSVEGGQGVFEQYF. The V call is TRBV29-1, the J call TRBJ2-7; 11 nucleotides line up with TRBD1. The germline CDR1 and CDR2 sequences are SQVTM and ANQGSEA. Losses at the gene ends were 1 base for V and 7 bases for J; bases not matched to a gene: 6. The CDR3 runs to 14 residues.

This clone has only one observation. The genes are TRBV28 and TRBJ2-6; 11 bases line up with TRBD1. The CDR3 has 20 amino acids. V gave up 5 bases and J gave up 0 bases; unmatched junction bases: 12. Germline V gene sequence: CDR1 MDHEN, CDR2 SYDVKM. CDR3 sequence: CASSRRLGQGAGSGANVLTF. CDR3 DNA sequence: TGTGCCAGCAGTCGCCGTCTCGGACAGGGGGCAGGCTCTGGGGCCAACGTCCTGACTTTC.